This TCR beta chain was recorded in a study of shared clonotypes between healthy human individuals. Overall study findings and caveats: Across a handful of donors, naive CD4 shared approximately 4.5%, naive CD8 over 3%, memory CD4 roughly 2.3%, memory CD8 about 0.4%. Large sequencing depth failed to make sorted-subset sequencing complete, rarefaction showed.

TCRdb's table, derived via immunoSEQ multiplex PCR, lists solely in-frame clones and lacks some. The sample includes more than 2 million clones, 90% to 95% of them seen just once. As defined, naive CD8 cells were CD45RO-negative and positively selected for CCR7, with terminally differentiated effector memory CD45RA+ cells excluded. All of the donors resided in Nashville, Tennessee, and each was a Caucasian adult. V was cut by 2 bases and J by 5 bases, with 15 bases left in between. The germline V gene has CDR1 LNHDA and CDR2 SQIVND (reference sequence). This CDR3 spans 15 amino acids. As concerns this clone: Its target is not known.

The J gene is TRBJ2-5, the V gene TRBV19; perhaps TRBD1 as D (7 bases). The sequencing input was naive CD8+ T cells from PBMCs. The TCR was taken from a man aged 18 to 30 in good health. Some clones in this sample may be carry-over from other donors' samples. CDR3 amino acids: CASSIMAGGWETQYF. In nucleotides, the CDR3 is TGTGCCAGTAGTATAATGGCAGGGGGGTGGGAGACCCAGTACTTC.